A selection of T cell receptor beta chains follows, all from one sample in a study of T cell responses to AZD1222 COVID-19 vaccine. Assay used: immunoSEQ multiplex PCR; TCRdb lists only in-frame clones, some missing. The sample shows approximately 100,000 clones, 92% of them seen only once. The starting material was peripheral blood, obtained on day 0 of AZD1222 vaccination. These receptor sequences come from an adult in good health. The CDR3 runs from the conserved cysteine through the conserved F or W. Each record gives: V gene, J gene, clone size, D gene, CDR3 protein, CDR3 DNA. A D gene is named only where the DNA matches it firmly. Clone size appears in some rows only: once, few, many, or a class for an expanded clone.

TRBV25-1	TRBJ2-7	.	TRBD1	CAAHRTGDYEQYF	TGTGCAGCACACCGGACAGGGGACTACGAGCAGTACTTC
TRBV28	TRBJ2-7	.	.	CASSLKVYEQYF	TGTGCCAGCAGTTTAAAGGTTTACGAGCAGTACTTC
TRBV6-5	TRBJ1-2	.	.	CASSYLSQVDGYTF	TGTGCCAGCAGTTACCTCTCACAGGTGGATGGCTACACCTTC
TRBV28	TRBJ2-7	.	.	CASRHFYEQYF	TGTGCCAGTCGCCATTTCTACGAGCAGTACTTC
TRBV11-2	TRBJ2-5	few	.	CASSNEAGWETQYF	TGTGCCAGCAGCAACGAGGCTGGGTGGGAGACCCAGTACTTC
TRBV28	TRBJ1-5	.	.	CASSSGQVSNQPQHF	TGTGCCAGCAGCTCGGGACAAGTGAGCAATCAGCCCCAGCATTTT
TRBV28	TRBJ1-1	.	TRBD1	CASRRTGVMNTEAFF	TGTGCCAGCAGGAGAACAGGGGTCATGAACACTGAAGCTTTCTTT
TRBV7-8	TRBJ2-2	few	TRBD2	CASSGSGRSTGELFF	TGTGCCAGCAGCGGTAGCGGGAGAAGCACCGGGGAGCTGTTTTTT
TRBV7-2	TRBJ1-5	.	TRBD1	CASSLDRYSNQPQHF	TGTGCCAGCAGCCTGGACAGGTATAGCAATCAGCCCCAGCATTTT
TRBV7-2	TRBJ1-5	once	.	CASSLSGGQPQHF	TGTGCCAGCAGCTTATCCGGGGGACAGCCCCAGCATTTT
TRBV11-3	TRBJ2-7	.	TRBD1	CASSLDAGQGYEQYF	TGTGCCAGCAGCTTAGATGCCGGACAGGGCTACGAGCAGTACTTC
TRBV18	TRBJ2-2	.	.	CASSPGGLNTGELFF	TGTGCCAGCTCACCAGGCGGATTGAACACCGGGGAGCTGTTTTTT
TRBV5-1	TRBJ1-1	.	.	CASRPVGRTEAFF	TGCGCCAGCAGGCCGGTCGGTCGCACTGAAGCTTTCTTT
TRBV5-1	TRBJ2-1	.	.	CASSFSRGAEDEQFF	TGCGCCAGCAGCTTTTCCCGGGGGGCCGAGGATGAGCAGTTCTTC
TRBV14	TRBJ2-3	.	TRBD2	CASSQDGASGIDTQYF	TGTGCCAGCAGCCAAGACGGGGCTAGCGGGATAGATACGCAGTATTTT
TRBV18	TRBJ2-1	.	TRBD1	CASSRGDRGLNEQFF	TGTGCCAGCTCACGTGGTGACAGGGGGCTCAATGAGCAGTTCTTC
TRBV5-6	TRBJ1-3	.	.	CASSLGGIGAGNTIYF	TGTGCCAGCAGCTTGGGCGGGATAGGCGCTGGAAACACCATATATTTT
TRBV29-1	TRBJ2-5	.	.	CSAEGPSETQYF	TGCAGCGCCGAGGGTCCGTCGGAGACCCAGTACTTC
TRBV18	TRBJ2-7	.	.	CASSTGYGYEQYF	TGTGCCAGCTCAACAGGGTATGGCTACGAGCAGTACTTC
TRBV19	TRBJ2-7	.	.	CASSSAGARYEQYF	TGTGCCAGTAGTAGTGCGGGGGCGCGTTACGAGCAGTACTTC
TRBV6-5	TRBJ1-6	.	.	CASSPIRVKNSPLHF	TGTGCCAGCAGTCCCATCAGGGTAAAGAATTCACCCCTCCACTTT
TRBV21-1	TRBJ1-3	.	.	CASSNAGGNTIYF	TGTGCCAGCAGCAATGCGGGTGGAAACACCATATATTTT
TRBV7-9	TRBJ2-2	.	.	CASSLALTVHGELFF	TGTGCCAGCAGCTTAGCGCTAACAGTCCACGGGGAGCTGTTTTTT
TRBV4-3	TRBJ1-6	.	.	CASSQGFTESNSPLHF	TGCGCCAGCAGCCAAGGTTTTACGGAAAGTAATTCACCCCTCCACTTT
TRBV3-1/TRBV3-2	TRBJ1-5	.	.	CASSRFVGPQPQHF	TGTGCCAGCAGCCGGTTTGTCGGTCCCCAGCCCCAGCATTTT
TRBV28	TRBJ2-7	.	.	CASRGAQGKGEQYF	TGTGCCAGCAGGGGGGCACAGGGAAAGGGCGAGCAGTACTTC
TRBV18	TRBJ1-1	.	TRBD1	CASSPDRGRANTEAFF	TGTGCCAGCTCACCGGACAGGGGGCGGGCGAACACTGAAGCTTTCTTT
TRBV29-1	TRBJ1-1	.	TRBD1	CSACGTGYVSAQTEAFF	TGCAGCGCCTGCGGGACAGGGTATGTGAGTGCCCAAACTGAAGCTTTCTTT
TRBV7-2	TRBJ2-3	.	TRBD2	CASSFPRGASGSSDTQYF	TGTGCCAGCAGCTTTCCACGGGGGGCTAGCGGGAGCTCAGATACGCAGTATTTT
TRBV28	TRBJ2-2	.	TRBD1	CASSPLGQGTFFTGELFF	TGTGCCAGCAGTCCGCTGGGACAGGGAACTTTTTTCACCGGGGAGCTGTTTTTT
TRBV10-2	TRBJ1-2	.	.	CASSESNTDSLGYTF	TGCGCCAGCAGTGAGTCGAATACGGATAGTTTGGGCTACACCTTC
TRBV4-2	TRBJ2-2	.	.	CASSQDLITGELFF	TGTGCCAGCAGCCAAGATTTGATTACCGGGGAGCTGTTTTTT
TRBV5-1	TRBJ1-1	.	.	CASSLAGEAFF	TGCGCCAGCAGCTTGGCGGGGGAAGCTTTCTTT
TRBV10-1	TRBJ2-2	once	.	CASSPRTSGGELFF	TGCGCCAGCAGTCCACGGACAAGCGGCGGGGAGCTGTTTTTT
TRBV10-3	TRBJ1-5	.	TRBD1	CAISEWGTGGSLSNQPQHF	TGTGCCATCAGTGAGTGGGGGACAGGGGGCAGCCTTTCCAATCAGCCCCAGCATTTT
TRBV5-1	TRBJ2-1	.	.	CASSPRVVNEQFF	TGCGCCAGCAGCCCACGGGTGGTGAATGAGCAGTTCTTC
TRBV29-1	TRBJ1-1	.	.	CSVEEQPNTEAFF	TGCAGCGTTGAAGAACAGCCGAACACTGAAGCTTTCTTT
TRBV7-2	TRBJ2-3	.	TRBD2	CASSGTSGRSPSTDTQYF	TGTGCCAGCAGCGGGACTAGCGGGAGGTCCCCTAGCACAGATACGCAGTATTTT
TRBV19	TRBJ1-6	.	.	CASSTRTDNSPLHF	TGTGCCAGTAGTACTCGGACAGACAATTCACCCCTCCACTTT
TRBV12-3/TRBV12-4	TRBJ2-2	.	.	CASSLDLGELFF	TGTGCCAGCAGTTTAGACCTCGGGGAGCTGTTTTTT
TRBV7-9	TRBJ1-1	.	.	CASSQGYVGTEAFF	TGTGCCAGCAGCCAGGGATATGTTGGGACTGAAGCTTTCTTT
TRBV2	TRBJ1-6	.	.	CASSEEFNSPLHF	TGTGCCAGCAGTGAAGAATTTAATTCACCCCTCCACTTT
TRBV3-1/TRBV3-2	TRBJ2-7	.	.	CASSPRTVSYEQYF	TGTGCCAGCAGCCCAAGGACGGTCTCCTACGAGCAGTACTTC
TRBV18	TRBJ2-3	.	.	CASSPPSTDTQYF	TGTGCCAGCTCACCACCGAGCACAGATACGCAGTATTTT
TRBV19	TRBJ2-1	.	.	CASSIGPEGTQFF	TGTGCCAGTAGTATAGGTCCAGAAGGAACGCAGTTCTTC
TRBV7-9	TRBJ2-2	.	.	CASSPTGGVGELFF	TGTGCCAGCAGCCCCACAGGGGGGGTCGGGGAGCTGTTTTTT
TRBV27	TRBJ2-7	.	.	CASSLSGYEQYF	TGTGCCAGCAGTTTATCGGGCTACGAGCAGTACTTC
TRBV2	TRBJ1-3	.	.	CASSYSGNTIYF	TGTGCCAGCAGTTACTCTGGAAACACCATATATTTT
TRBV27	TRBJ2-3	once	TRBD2	CASTRVAGVSDTQYF	TGTGCCAGCACCAGGGTAGCGGGAGTTTCAGATACGCAGTATTTT
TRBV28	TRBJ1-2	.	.	CASLPGTDFYGYTF	TGTGCCAGCCTACCTGGGACGGATTTCTATGGCTACACCTTC
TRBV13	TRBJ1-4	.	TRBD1	CASSLGDREGKLFF	TGTGCCAGCAGCTTAGGGGACAGGGAGGGAAAACTGTTTTTT